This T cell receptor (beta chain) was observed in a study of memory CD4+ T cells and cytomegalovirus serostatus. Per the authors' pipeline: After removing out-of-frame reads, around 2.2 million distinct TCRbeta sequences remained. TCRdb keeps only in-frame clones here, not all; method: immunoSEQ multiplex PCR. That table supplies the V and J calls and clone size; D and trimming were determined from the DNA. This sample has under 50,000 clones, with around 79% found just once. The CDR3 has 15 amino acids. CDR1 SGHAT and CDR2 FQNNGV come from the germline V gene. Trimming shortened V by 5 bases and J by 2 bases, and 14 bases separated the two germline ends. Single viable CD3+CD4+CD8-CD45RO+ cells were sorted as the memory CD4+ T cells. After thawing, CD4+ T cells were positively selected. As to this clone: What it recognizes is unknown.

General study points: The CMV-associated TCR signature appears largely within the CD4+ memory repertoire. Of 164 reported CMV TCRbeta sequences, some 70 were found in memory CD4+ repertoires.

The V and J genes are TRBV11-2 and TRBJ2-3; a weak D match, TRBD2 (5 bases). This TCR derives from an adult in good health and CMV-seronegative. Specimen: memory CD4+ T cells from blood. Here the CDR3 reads CASSLFRGSTDTQYF. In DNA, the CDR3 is TGTGCCAGCAGCCTCTTTCGGGGATCCACAGATACGCAGTATTTT. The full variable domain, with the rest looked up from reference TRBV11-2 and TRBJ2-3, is EAGVAQSPRYKIIEKRQSVAFWCNPISGHATLYWYQQILGQGPKLLIQFQNNGVVDDSQLPKDRFSAERLKGVDSTLKIQPAKLEDSAVYLCASSLFRGSTDTQYFGPGTRLTVL.